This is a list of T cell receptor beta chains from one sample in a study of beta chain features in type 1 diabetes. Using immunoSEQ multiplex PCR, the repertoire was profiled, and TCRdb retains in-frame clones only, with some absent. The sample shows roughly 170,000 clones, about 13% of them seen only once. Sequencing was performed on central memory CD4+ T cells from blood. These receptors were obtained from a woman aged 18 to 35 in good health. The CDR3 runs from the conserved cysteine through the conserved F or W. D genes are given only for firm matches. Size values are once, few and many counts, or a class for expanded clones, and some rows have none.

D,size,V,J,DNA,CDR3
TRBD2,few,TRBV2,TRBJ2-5,TGTGCCAGCAGTGATAGAGCGGGAATAGGAGAGACCCAGTACTTC,CASSDRAGIGETQYF
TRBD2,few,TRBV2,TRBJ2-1,TGTGCCAGCCACGGGACTAGCGGTTACAATGAGCAGTTCTTC,CASHGTSGYNEQFF
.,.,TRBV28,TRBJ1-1,TGTGCCAGCAGATCAGGGGCAGGCACTGAAGCTTTCTTT,CASRSGAGTEAFF
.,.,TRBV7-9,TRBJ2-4,TGTGCCAGCAGCCTCCGGGGGGCCAAAAACATTCAGTACTTC,CASSLRGAKNIQYF
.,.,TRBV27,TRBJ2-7,TGTGCCAGCAGCCGACAGGCGGACTACGAGCAGTACTTC,CASSRQADYEQYF
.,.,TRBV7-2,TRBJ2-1,TGTGCCAGCAGCACATTAACAGGGCATGAGCAGTTCTTC,CASSTLTGHEQFF
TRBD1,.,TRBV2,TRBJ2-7,TGTGCCAGTTGCTCCGGGACAGGCTACGAGCAGTACTTC,CASCSGTGYEQYF
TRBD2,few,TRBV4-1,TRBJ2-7,TGCGCCAGCAGCCCCCACCCTATGGCGGGAGTCCCCTACGAGCAGTACTTC,CASSPHPMAGVPYEQYF
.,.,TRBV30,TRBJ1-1,TGTGCCTGGGCCCCTCTAACTATGGGGAACACTGAAGCTTTCTTT,CAWAPLTMGNTEAFF
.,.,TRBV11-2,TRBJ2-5,TGTGCCAGCAGCAATATGAGGCGAGCACAAGAGACCCAGTACTTC,CASSNMRRAQETQYF
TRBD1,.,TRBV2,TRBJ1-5,TGTGCCAGCGGACGGGACAGGGTCAGCCAGCCCCAGCATTTT,CASGRDRVSQPQHF
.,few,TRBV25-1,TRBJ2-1,TGTGCCAGCAGTGTACCAGGCAGGGTGAATGAGCAGTTCTTC,CASSVPGRVNEQFF
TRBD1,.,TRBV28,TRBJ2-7,TGTGCCAGCAGCCGGACAGGGGTGTCGGGAGAGCAGTACTTC,CASSRTGVSGEQYF
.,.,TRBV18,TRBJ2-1,TGTGCCAGCTCACCGCTAGCCGGGTGGAGCGAGCAGTTCTTC,CASSPLAGWSEQFF
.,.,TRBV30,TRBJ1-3,TGTGCCTGGAGTCCACTGACAGGATATACGTTGGGAAACACCATATATTTT,CAWSPLTGYTLGNTIYF
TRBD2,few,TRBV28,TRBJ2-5,TGTGCCAGCAGTTTGAGGACTAGCGGGAGTAAGTGGGAGACCCAGTACTTC,CASSLRTSGSKWETQYF
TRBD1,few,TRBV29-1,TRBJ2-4,TGCAGCGTGCCCGGACAGGACTTAGCCAAAAACATTCAGTACTTC,CSVPGQDLAKNIQYF
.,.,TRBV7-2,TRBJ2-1,TGTGCCAGCAGACCTACGACTATCAACAATGAGCAGTTCTTC,CASRPTTINNEQFF
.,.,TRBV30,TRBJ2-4,TGTGCCTGGAGCAAGTTACGGGAGTCCAAAAACATTCAGTACTTC,CAWSKLRESKNIQYF
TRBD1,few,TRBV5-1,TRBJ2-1,TGCGCCAGCAGCTCTAGCGCGACAGGGACAGGGAATGAGCAGTTCTTC,CASSSSATGTGNEQFF
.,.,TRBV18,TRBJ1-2,TGTGCCAGCTCACCAGTGGCCCTCCGGGATGGCTACACCTTC,CASSPVALRDGYTF
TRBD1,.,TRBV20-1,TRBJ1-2,TGCAGTTCGACAGGGGGCTATGGCTACACCTTC,CSSTGGYGYTF
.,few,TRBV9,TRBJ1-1,TGTGCCAGCAGCGTAGCCGTGGCCAACACTGAAGCTTTCTTT,CASSVAVANTEAFF
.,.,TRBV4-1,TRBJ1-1,TGCGCCAGCAGCCAAGATCGTCGGACAGCCGAAGCTTTCTTT,CASSQDRRTAEAFF
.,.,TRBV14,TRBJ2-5,TGTGCCAGCAGCCAAGGGTACCACGTGGCGGGGACCCAGTACTTC,CASSQGYHVAGTQYF
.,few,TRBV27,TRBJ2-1,TGTGCCAGCAGTCCGACCCGACAGATTGCAGAGCAGTTCTTC,CASSPTRQIAEQFF
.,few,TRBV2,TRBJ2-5,TGTGCCAGCAGTGAAAGGCCGGAGGGGACCCAGTACTTC,CASSERPEGTQYF
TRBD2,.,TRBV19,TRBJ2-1,TGTGCCAGTAGGACGGGACTAGCGGGCAATGAGCAGTTCTTC,CASRTGLAGNEQFF
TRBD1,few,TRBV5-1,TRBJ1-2,TGCGCCAGCAGCGAGGGACAGGGGCTGTACTATGGCTACACCTTC,CASSEGQGLYYGYTF